This TCR beta chain was recorded in a study of blood T cell repertoires in COVID-19. Overall study context: COVID-19 samples from acute and convalescent phases originated in the United States, Italy and Spain. From T cells, B-cell-depleted T cells, or PBMCs came the material, which was cDNA or gDNA.

This table comes from immunoSEQ multiplex PCR, and its TCRdb copy is limited to in-frame clones, with some not included. The data contain some 200,000 clones, approximately 90% of them seen just once; the ten biggest clones take up about 3.3%. This CDR3 is 13 amino acids long. Germline V gene sequence: CDR1 SGHDT, CDR2 YYEEEE. Trimming took off 4 bases at V and 6 bases at J, with 11 bases between the two ends. Across about two dozen US areas, participants ranged in age from 18 to 89 years. Assignment of participants to cohorts was predicated upon participant-reported clinical history. The sequencing input was PBMCs or T cells enriched from blood (not recorded which). V and J are TRBV5-6 and TRBJ1-5; D may be TRBD1 (6 bases). The clonotype was recovered from a young woman in a cohort exposed to, infected with or recovered from COVID-19 (not recorded which). CDR3 loop: CASSVGGLQPQHF. The CDR3 coding sequence is TGTGCCAGCAGCGTCGGGGGGCTTCAGCCCCAGCATTTT.